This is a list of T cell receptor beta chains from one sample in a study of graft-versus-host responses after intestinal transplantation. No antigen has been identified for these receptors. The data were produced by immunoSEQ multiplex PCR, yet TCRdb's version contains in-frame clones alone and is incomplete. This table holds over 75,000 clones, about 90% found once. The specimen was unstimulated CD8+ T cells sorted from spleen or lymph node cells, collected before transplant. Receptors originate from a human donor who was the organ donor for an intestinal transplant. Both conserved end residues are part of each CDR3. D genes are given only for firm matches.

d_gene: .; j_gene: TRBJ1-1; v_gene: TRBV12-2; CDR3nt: TGTGCAAGTCGCTTAGGAATAGGGGGTTACACTGAAGCTTTCTTT; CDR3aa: CASRLGIGGYTEAFF
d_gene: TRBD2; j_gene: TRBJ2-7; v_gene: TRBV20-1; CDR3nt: TGCAGTCTCAAGCGGGGTTACGAGCAGTACTTC; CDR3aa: CSLKRGYEQYF
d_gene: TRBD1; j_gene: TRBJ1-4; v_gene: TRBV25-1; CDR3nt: TGTGCCAGCAAACAAATGGGACAGGGTGGTGAAAAACTGTTTTTT; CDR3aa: CASKQMGQGGEKLFF
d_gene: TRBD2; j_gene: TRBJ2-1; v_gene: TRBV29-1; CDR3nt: TGCAGCGTTGCCTCCCAGTTAGCGGGGGTTCATAATGAGCAGTTCTTC; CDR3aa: CSVASQLAGVHNEQFF
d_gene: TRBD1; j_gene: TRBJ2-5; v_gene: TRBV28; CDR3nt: TGTGCCAGCAGTCTGAATACAGGGGGAGTAGAGACCCAGTACTTC; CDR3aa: CASSLNTGGVETQYF
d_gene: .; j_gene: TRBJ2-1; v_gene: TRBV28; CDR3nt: TGTGCCAGCAGTCCTCATAGGAGGGAGCAGTTCTTC; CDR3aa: CASSPHRREQFF
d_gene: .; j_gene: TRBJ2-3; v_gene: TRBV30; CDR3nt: TGTGCCTGGAGTGTACCTTTCTGGGGAGACACAGATACGCAGTATTTT; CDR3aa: CAWSVPFWGDTDTQYF
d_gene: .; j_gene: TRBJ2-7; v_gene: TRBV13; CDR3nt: TGTGCCAGCAGCTTAGGACAACCCGGACACGCCACCTACGAGCAGTACTTC; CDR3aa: CASSLGQPGHATYEQYF
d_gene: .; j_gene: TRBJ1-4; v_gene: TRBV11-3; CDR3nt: TGTGCCAGCAGCTTAAGTCCGGCAGGCCCGCTTGGTGAAAAACTGTTTTTT; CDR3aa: CASSLSPAGPLGEKLFF
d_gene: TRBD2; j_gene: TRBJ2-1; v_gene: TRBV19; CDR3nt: TGTGCCAGTAGTACTGGACTAGATTTGTTCTTC; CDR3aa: CASSTGLDLFF